Presented here are 29 T cell receptor beta chains from one specimen sequenced in a study of blood T cell repertoires in COVID-19 (dated by TCRdb to the early 2020s). Library construction relied on the immunoSEQ multiplex PCR assay. TCRdb holds this immuneACCESS table with in-frame rearrangements only. Some clones are missing; in checked studies, unresolved V genes explain under half, and the rest has no known cause. Here the sample has a few hundred thousand clones; approximately 92% occur a single time. Clones ranked in the top ten supply 3.5% to 5% of the sample. Sequenced input: peripheral blood. These receptors originate from a woman aged 40 to 50 who had recovered from COVID-19.

V gene TRBV30 combines with J gene TRBJ2-3, with 8 bases that match TRBD2. The CDR3 loop spans 18 amino acids. Germline V gene lookup returns CDR1 GTSNPN and CDR2 SVGIG (reference sequence). The trim removed 5 bases at V and 5 bases at J, leaving 21 bases unmatched. The CDR3 protein is CAWPIMPPGGPLGDTQYF. The CDR3 DNA reads as TGTGCCTGGCCTATAATGCCTCCGGGAGGGCCATTGGGAGATACGCAGTATTTT. Full variable domain (remainder filled in from reference TRBV30 and TRBJ2-3): SQTIHQWPATLVQPVGSPLSLECTVEGTSNPNLYWYRQAAGRGLQLLFYSVGIGQISSEVPQNLSASRPQDRQFILSSKKLLLSDSGFYLCAWPIMPPGGPLGDTQYFGPGTRLTVL.

This clone is a singleton in its sample. The DNA for the CDR3 is TGTGCCAGCAGTCCCGGACACGGCTATGGCTACACCTTC. Amino acids: CASSPGHGYGYTF. The chain employs TRBV5-4 and TRBJ1-2, with TRBD1 as a possible D gene (5 bases). CDR1 and CDR2 from the germline V gene are SGHNT and YYREEE (reference sequence). CDR3 length: 13 residues. V lost 5 bases and J lost 4, with 12 bases in between.

The chain is built from TRBV19 and TRBJ2-7, with 13 bases identical to TRBD2. The CDR3 extends over 16 amino acids. Losses at the gene ends were 2 bases for V and 3 bases for J; bases not matched to a gene: 4. CDR1 and CDR2 from the germline V gene are LNHDA and SQIVND (reference sequence). This chain's CDR3 is CASSIRGLAGSYEQYF. The CDR3 bases are TGTGCCAGTAGTATAAGGGGACTAGCGGGGAGCTACGAGCAGTACTTC.

The V call is TRBV10-2, the J call TRBJ2-5, with 7 bases that match TRBD2. The germline gives CDR1 WSHSY, CDR2 SAAADI. V gave up 3 bases and J gave up 5 bases; unmatched junction bases: 0. This CDR3 comprises 12 residues. The CDR3: CASSDGRETQYF. Here the CDR3 DNA reads TGCGCCAGCAGTGACGGGAGGGAGACCCAGTACTTC.

The CDR3 region is CASTLIGTGKDEQYF. The CDR3 DNA reads TGTGCCAGCACCTTGATCGGGACAGGGAAAGACGAGCAGTACTTC. The chain uses TRBV27 and TRBJ2-7; TRBD1 aligns across 9 bases. Trimming removed 7 bases from V and 5 bases from J; junction bases left unmatched: 12. CDR1 MNHEY and CDR2 SMNVEV come from the germline V gene (reference sequence). The CDR3 is 15 amino acids.

The rearrangement joins TRBV10-3 to TRBJ1-4; D is perhaps TRBD1 (5 bases). CDR1 ENHRY and CDR2 SYGVKD come from the germline V gene. V was clipped by 2 bases and J by 8 bases, with 18 bases between them. The CDR3 is 16 residues long. CDR3 loop: CAISEGRGLRAEKLFF. In DNA, the CDR3 is TGTGCCATCAGTGAGGGTCGTGGTCTCAGGGCCGAAAAACTGTTTTTT.

This chain joins TRBV7-2 and TRBJ2-1; D is possibly TRBD2 (7 bases). The CDR3 length is 17 residues. The germline V and J ends were trimmed by 2 bases and 5 bases, with 19 bases remaining between them. Germline loops: CDR1 SGHTA, CDR2 FQGNSA. The CDR3 DNA reads as TGTGCCAGCAGCTTATTCAGCCGGGGGGCCGTCAACAATGAGCAGTTCTTC. Its translation: CASSLFSRGAVNNEQFF.

The J gene is TRBJ2-5, the V gene TRBV19; no definite D call. In germline, CDR1 is LNHDA, CDR2 SQIVND (reference sequence). The V end was cut by 3 bases, the J end by 5 bases, with 10 bases between. The CDR3 has 13 amino acids. CDR3 nucleotides: TGTGCCAGTAGTATGTCCAGCGCCGAGACCCAGTACTTC. It specifies CASSMSSAETQYF.

This clone has a single count. The chain carries TRBV5-1 and TRBJ1-2, with D tentatively TRBD1 (5 bases). Germline V gives CDR1 SGHRS, CDR2 YFSETQ. This CDR3 is 13 amino acids long. V lost 4 bases to trimming and J lost 5 bases, with 12 bases between them. CDR3: CASSASRQYGYTF. In DNA form, the CDR3 reads TGCGCCAGCAGCGCCAGCCGACAGTATGGCTACACCTTC.

This sequence joins TRBV11-2 and TRBJ2-3; 9 nucleotides align to TRBD1. The CDR3 contains 17 residues. Germline V gives CDR1 SGHAT, CDR2 FQNNGV. V lost 5 bases, J lost 2 bases, and 11 bases stayed unmatched. CDR3 residues: CASSRNVGTGPTDTQYF. The CDR3 DNA is TGTGCCAGCAGCCGAAATGTAGGGACAGGGCCCACAGATACGCAGTATTTT.

J is TRBJ2-7 and V is TRBV7-9, with TRBD1 as a possible D gene (6 bases). Germline CDR1 and CDR2: SEHNR and FQNEAQ (reference sequence). The CDR3 is 15 amino acids. Trimming removed 4 bases at V and 7 bases at J, with 20 bases between. CDR3 sequence (DNA): TGTGCCAGCAGCTCGTCTAACAGGGATTCCGGGGAGCAGTACGTC. Its protein is CASSSSNRDSGEQYV.

The V gene is TRBV21-1, the J gene TRBJ2-7; TRBD1 is the table's D call, not checked against the DNA. TRBV21-1 constitutes a pseudogene. The CDR3 is made up of 16 amino acids. The CDR3 protein is CASSKGRRDRESEQYV. The CDR3 DNA reads as TGTGCCAGCAGCAAAGGCCGCCGGGACAGGGAGAGCGAGCAGTACGTC.

This chain connects TRBV5-1 to TRBJ1-1; 8 bases fit TRBD1. With 1 base clipped from V and 2 bases from J, the junction kept 4 bases outside the gene matches. CDR1 and CDR2 from the germline V gene are SGHRS and YFSETQ. The CDR3 totals 15 residues. CDR3 nucleotide sequence: TGCGCCAGCAGCTTGCGAGGACAGGGAAACACTGAAGCTTTCTTT. Amino acid sequence: CASSLRGQGNTEAFF.

The V call is TRBV6-1, the J call TRBJ2-3, with TRBD2 matching over 16 bases. This CDR3 comprises 18 residues. Germline V lookup: CDR1 MNHNS, CDR2 SASEGT. V lost 4 bases and J lost 4; bases outside the gene matches: 8. The CDR3 region is CASSGTGTSGGGPDTQYF. DNA of the CDR3: TGTGCCAGCAGTGGAACCGGGACTAGCGGGGGGGGTCCAGATACGCAGTATTTT.

This chain uses TRBV2 with TRBJ1-5; TRBD1 aligns across 7 bases. CDR3 length equals 13 residues. J was trimmed by 4 bases and V by 6 bases; bases with no gene match: 3. CDR1 is SNHLY, CDR2 FYNNEI, per germline. CDR3 region: CASRSRGNQPQHF. The DNA of the CDR3 is TGTGCCAGCAGGAGCAGGGGGAATCAGCCCCAGCATTTT.

Remarks on this clone: Other DNA sequences in this specimen translate into the identical CDR3. This chain links TRBV27 with TRBJ1-1, with 8 bases aligning to TRBD1. Germline V CDR1 and CDR2: MNHEY, SMNVEV (reference sequence). CDR3 size: 13 residues. V dropped 2 bases and J dropped 4; count of bases not matched to a gene: 0. CDR3 protein: CASSLTGGTEAFF. For the CDR3, the DNA is TGTGCCAGCAGTTTAACAGGGGGCACTGAAGCTTTCTTT.

The V gene is TRBV5-4, the J gene TRBJ2-2; TRBD2 aligns across 8 bases. The CDR3 extends over 16 amino acids. In germline, CDR1 is SGHNT, CDR2 YYREEE (reference sequence). The trim removed 6 bases at V and 3 bases at J, leaving 10 bases unmatched. CDR3 residues: CASTTGGAEDTGELFF. The DNA for the CDR3 is TGTGCCAGCACTACCGGGGGGGCCGAGGACACCGGGGAGCTGTTTTTT.

The chain uses TRBV6-2 or TRBV6-3 and TRBJ2-3; 8 nucleotides match TRBD2. Germline lookup yields CDR1 MNHEY and CDR2 SVGEGT. The CDR3 has 14 amino acids. V lost 6 bases, J lost 5 bases, and 7 bases stayed unmatched. For the CDR3, the DNA is TGTGCCAGCAGCATCGGGAGGGCCGTAGATACGCAGTATTTT. Translation: CASSIGRAVDTQYF.

The rearrangement joins TRBV11-2 to TRBJ2-1; 7 bases agree with TRBD2. The germline CDR1 and CDR2 sequences are SGHAT and FQNNGV. J was trimmed by 4 bases and V by 5 bases; bases with no gene match: 8. The length of the CDR3 is 15 residues. For the CDR3, the DNA is TGTGCCAGCAGCCCTACTAGCGAAAGTTACAATGAGCAGTTCTTC. This gives the protein CASSPTSESYNEQFF.

The chain recombines TRBV28 with TRBJ2-7; D is uncertain. This CDR3 is 13 amino acids long. V lost 6 bases and J lost 2, with 11 bases in between. CDR1 and CDR2 (germline): MDHEN, SYDVKM. DNA of the CDR3: TGTGCCAGCAGGACTGACGGAACCTACGAGCAGTACTTC. It yields the protein CASRTDGTYEQYF. The complete variable domain, with remaining parts taken from reference TRBV28 and TRBJ2-7, reads DVKVTQSSRYLVKRTGEKVFLECVQDMDHENMFWYRQDPGLGLRLIYFSYDVKMKEKGDIPEGYSVSREKKERFSLILESASTNQTSMYLCASRTDGTYEQYFGPGTRLTVT.

This chain links TRBV12-3 or TRBV12-4 with TRBJ2-1, with 7 positions matching TRBD1. The CDR3 consists of 13 residues. Trimming at V came to 8 bases and at J to 5 bases, leaving 6 bases not matched to a gene. CDR3 amino acids: CASQTGLHNEQFF. The CDR3 DNA reads TGTGCCAGCCAGACAGGGCTCCACAATGAGCAGTTCTTC.

This clone was counted only a few times. J is TRBJ2-5 and V is TRBV6-6, with 12 positions matching TRBD2. The CDR3 totals 15 residues. Germline V gene sequence: CDR1 MNHNY, CDR2 SVGAGI (reference sequence). V lost 7 bases to trimming and J lost 1 base; unmatched junction nucleotides: 4. The DNA of the CDR3 is TGTGCCAGCACGAGGACTAGCGGGATCCAAGAGACCCAGTACTTC. Amino acids: CASTRTSGIQETQYF.

The chain is built from TRBV6-1 and TRBJ2-1; D perhaps matches TRBD2 (6 bases). Germline V gene data show CDR1 as MNHNS and CDR2 as SASEGT. The CDR3 contains 12 residues. The ends were cut back, 3 bases at V and 9 bases at J, with 9 bases in the middle. Written as DNA, the CDR3 is TGTGCCAGCAGTGAGGGGGGAGGTGAGCAGTTCTTC. This encodes CASSEGGGEQFF.

This chain joins TRBV19 and TRBJ1-1; unclear D gene. V lost 0 bases and J 3 bases, leaving 11 bases between the germline ends. Germline values: CDR1 LNHDA, CDR2 SQIVND (reference sequence). The CDR3 contains 15 residues. CDR3 DNA: TGTGCCAGTAGTATAGATGGGCAGCGGGACACTGAAGCTTTCTTT. This encodes CASSIDGQRDTEAFF. Full variable domain (remainder filled in from reference TRBV19 and TRBJ1-1): DGGITQSPKYLFRKEGQNVTLSCEQNLNHDAMYWYRQDPGQGLRLIYYSQIVNDFQKGDIAEGYSVSREKKESFPLTVTSAQKNPTAFYLCASSIDGQRDTEAFFGQGTRLTVV.

The gene calls are TRBV4-3 and TRBJ2-1; TRBD2 agrees at 9 bases. Germline V gene sequence: CDR1 LGHNA, CDR2 YSLEER. After removal of 3 bases from V and 7 bases from J, the junction contained 7 bases not matched to a gene. The length of the CDR3 is 15 residues. CDR3 in amino acids: CASSHDGSGGNEQFF. The CDR3 DNA sequence: TGCGCCAGCAGCCATGACGGTAGCGGGGGAAATGAGCAGTTCTTC.

V usage is TRBV10-2 and J usage is TRBJ2-2, with D maybe TRBD2 (6 bases). The CDR3 spans 16 residues. Germline CDR1 reads WSHSY; CDR2 reads SAAADI. Trimming removed 2 bases from V and 1 base from J, with 11 bases in between. CDR3 region: CASSEPGTGNTGELFF. In nucleotides, the CDR3 is TGCGCCAGCAGTGAGCCAGGGACTGGGAACACCGGGGAGCTGTTTTTT.

The V gene is TRBV10-3, the J gene TRBJ2-5; 10 nucleotides agree with TRBD1. J gave up 5 bases and V 5 bases, and 8 bases lay outside the gene matches. The CDR3 has 15 amino acids. Germline assignment: CDR1 ENHRY and CDR2 SYGVKD. CDR3 DNA: TGTGCCATCAGTTCATCGACAGGGGGCGTCGAGACCCAGTACTTC. Amino acids: CAISSSTGGVETQYF.

The chain recombines TRBV18 with TRBJ1-4, with D possibly TRBD1 on 6 matching bases. Trimming removed 4 bases at V and 8 bases at J, with 14 bases between. Per the germline V gene, CDR1 is KGHSH and CDR2 is LQKENI. This CDR3 has 14 residues. CDR3 residues: CASSQQGTTEKLFF. The CDR3 bases are TGTGCCAGCTCACAACAGGGAACTACCGAAAAACTGTTTTTT.

The genes are TRBV11-1 and TRBJ1-2; TRBD1 is a possible D gene (5 bases). This CDR3 is built from 14 residues. The V gene lost 0 bases and the J gene lost 8 bases, with 13 bases spanning the gap. Germline lookup yields CDR1 SGHAT and CDR2 FQDESV (reference sequence). The CDR3 bases are TGTGCCAGCAGCTTAGCGCGAACAGGCGAGGGCTACACCTTC. Amino acids: CASSLARTGEGYTF. Variable domain in full (rest from reference TRBV11-1 and TRBJ1-2): EAEVAQSPRYKITEKSQAVAFWCDPISGHATLYWYRQILGQGPELLVQFQDESVVDDSQLPKDRFSAERLKGVDSTLKIQPAELGDSAMYLCASSLARTGEGYTFGSGTRLTVV.